The clone carrying this TCR beta chain was seen only a few times. Its target is unknown. The PCR made use of 60 Vbeta and 13 Jbeta primers. Only in-frame clones appear in the TCRdb table, and some are missing; sequencing was by immunoSEQ multiplex PCR. This table has tens of thousands of clones, about 80% appearing once. This sample stems from a study of cytomegalovirus exposure and HLA in healthy donors. Study outcomes and limitations: Both high specificity and high sensitivity reportedly marked the classifier's diagnosis of cytomegalovirus status. The likely explanation for a cluster of highly shared sequence variants was sequencing artifact.

The CDR3 has 18 residues. After removal of 5 bases from V and 5 bases from J, the junction contained 11 bases not matched to a gene. J is TRBJ2-5 and V is TRBV6-7; 16 bases fit TRBD2. TRBV6-7 is flagged as an ORF with uncertain function. The sequencing input was PBMCs. The sequence was obtained from a woman aged 40 to 50 in good health and CMV-seronegative. The CDR3 sequence is CASSRSGTSGRAWETQYF. In nucleotides, the CDR3 is TGTGCCAGCAGTAGGTCAGGGACTAGCGGGAGGGCGTGGGAGACCCAGTACTTC.